The 16 T cell receptor beta chains in this list originate from one sample, sequenced in a study of T cells in localized non-small cell lung cancer (dated by TCRdb to the early 2020s). Receptors were amplified or captured by the immunoSEQ multiplex PCR assay. The table comes from immuneACCESS by way of TCRdb, which keeps in-frame sequences with V and J called. Part of the clones is missing from these tables; in studies checked, under half for an unresolved V gene and the rest for unknown reasons. This sample has 25,000 to 35,000 clones in its table, and around 90% of those were observed once. The top ten clones comprise less than 1.1% of the sample. The sample consisted of peripheral blood, taken before any cancer treatment. All receptors derive from a woman aged 35 to 70 with stage I lung adenocarcinoma.

V gene TRBV4-3 combines with J gene TRBJ1-1; no definite D call. The CDR3 sequence is 14 residues long. From germline, CDR1 is LGHNA and CDR2 YSLEER. V was cut by 4 bases and J by 5 bases, with 14 bases left in between. CDR3 bases: TGCGCCAGCAGCCCCTTCAACCCGGGGACTGAAGCTTTCTTT. Amino acids: CASSPFNPGTEAFF.

This clone is a singleton in its sample. This chain joins TRBV7-2 and TRBJ2-5; tentative D call: TRBD1 (6 bases). Trimming removed 1 base from V and 0 bases from J, with 9 bases in between. The CDR3 extends over 15 amino acids. Germline values: CDR1 SGHTA, CDR2 FQGNSA. The CDR3: CASSLDTGYQETQYF. Written as DNA, the CDR3 is TGTGCCAGCAGCTTAGATACAGGGTACCAAGAGACCCAGTACTTC.

This clone was counted only a few times. One end of the junction varies from germline; a read error may be responsible. This chain uses TRBV29-1 with TRBJ1-1; 7 bases are shared with TRBD1. The CDR3 covers 12 residues. Looked up from germline, CDR1 is SQVTM and CDR2 is ANQGSEA. The CDR3 loop reads CSVDRGNSEAFF. The CDR3 DNA sequence: TGCAGCGTTGACAGGGGGAACTCTGAAGCTTTCTTT.

The rearrangement links TRBV11-3 to TRBJ2-3; 9 positions match TRBD2. The CDR3 spans 14 residues. The V gene's germline CDR1 is SGHNT and CDR2 YENEEA. V trimming: 6 bases; J trimming: 2 bases; junction bases outside the gene matches: 3. The CDR3 bases are TGTGCCAGCAGGGGCGGGAGGGTCACAGATACGCAGTATTTT. Translated, it gives CASRGGRVTDTQYF.

This clone occurred once. This chain uses TRBV6-5 with TRBJ2-1, with a tentative D call TRBD1 (5 bases). V lost 2 bases, J lost 3 bases, and 11 bases lay in between. Germline CDR1 reads MNHEY; CDR2 reads SVGAGI. The CDR3 length is 15 residues. CDR3 DNA: TGTGCCAGCAGTTACGGAGCAGGGAACTACAATGAGCAGTTCTTC. Its protein product is CASSYGAGNYNEQFF.

The rearrangement joins TRBV27 to TRBJ1-4, with D hard to call. The CDR3 spans 13 residues. V gave up 2 bases and J gave up 13 bases, with 14 bases separating them. Germline V gene sequence: CDR1 MNHEY, CDR2 SMNVEV (reference sequence). For the CDR3, the DNA is TGTGCCAGCAGTTTAGAGCCCGGGGAGAGACTGTTTTTT. It codes for CASSLEPGERLFF. Filled out from reference TRBV27 and TRBJ1-4, the complete variable domain reads EAQVTQNPRYLITVTGKKLTVTCSQNMNHEYMSWYRQDPGLGLRQIYYSMNVEVTDKGDVPEGYKVSRKEKRNFPLILESPSPNQTSLYFCASSLEPGERLFFGSGTQLSVL.

The V and J genes are TRBV27 and TRBJ2-5; D not resolved. With 0 bases removed from V and 7 bases from J, the gap between germline ends came to 9 bases. This CDR3 has 13 amino acids. The germline V gene encodes CDR1 MNHEY and CDR2 SMNVEV (reference sequence). The CDR3 coding sequence is TGTGCCAGCAGTTTATCCGCAACCTGGACCCAGTACTTC. Amino acid sequence: CASSLSATWTQYF.

About this clone: The junction departs from germline at one end; a sequencing error may be responsible. Written as DNA, the CDR3 is TGTGCCAGCTCACCACCGGGGGAAGGGGGCAGCATCTTC. Protein product: CASSPPGEGGSIF. This chain uses TRBV18 with TRBJ2-1, with 7 bases aligning to TRBD1. The CDR3 is 13 amino acids. The germline V gene encodes CDR1 KGHSH and CDR2 LQKENI.

This clone was counted once. The rearrangement joins TRBV7-8 to TRBJ2-1; D unclear. Trimming stripped 5 bases from V and 8 bases from J, with 13 bases between. CDR3 length: 13 residues. CDR1 and CDR2 (germline): SGHVS, FQNEAQ. The CDR3 DNA follows: TGTGCCAGCAGCCCATCGCTGCGTGATGAGCAGTTCTTC. It yields the protein CASSPSLRDEQFF.

The rearrangement links TRBV25-1 to TRBJ1-1; TRBD1 matches 7 bases. V was pared by 6 bases and J by 3 bases, with 4 bases of the junction left unmatched. The CDR3 is 13 residues long. From germline, CDR1 is MGHDK and CDR2 SYGVNS. The CDR3 DNA sequence: TGTGCCAGCAGCTCAACAGGGGACACTGAAGCTTTCTTT. Its protein is CASSSTGDTEAFF. Together with reference TRBV25-1 and TRBJ1-1, the CDR3 gives the full variable domain: EADIYQTPRYLVIGTGKKITLECSQTMGHDKMYWYQQDPGMELHLIHYSYGVNSTEKGDLSSESTVSRIRTEHFPLTLESARPSHTSQYLCASSSTGDTEAFFGQGTRLTVV.

The genes are TRBV7-8 and TRBJ2-2; 8 bases line up with TRBD1. Per germline, CDR1 SGHVS and CDR2 FQNEAQ. The CDR3 loop spans 16 amino acids. J was trimmed by 5 bases and V by 5 bases; bases with no gene match: 10. Written as DNA, the CDR3 is TGTGCCAGCAGCCTCTACCCCAGGGGGCAGACCGGGGAGCTGTTTTTT. Protein sequence: CASSLYPRGQTGELFF.

V is TRBV19 and J is TRBJ1-1; D perhaps matches TRBD1 (5 bases). V dropped 6 bases and J dropped 0 bases, with 11 bases sitting between them. Germline CDR1 and CDR2: LNHDA and SQIVND (reference sequence). The CDR3 sequence is 14 residues long. In nucleotides, the CDR3 is TGTGCCAGTAGGCCGGGGCTGATGAACACTGAAGCTTTCTTT. Translating it yields CASRPGLMNTEAFF.

The chain is built from TRBV30 and TRBJ1-6, with 9 bases lining up with TRBD1. Germline V gene data show CDR1 as GTSNPN and CDR2 as SVGIG (reference sequence). This CDR3 spans 14 amino acids. V trimming: 0 bases; J trimming: 9 bases; junction bases outside the gene matches: 3. The CDR3 coding sequence is TGTGCCTGGAGTGTGGACAGGGGAACTTCACCCCTCCACTTT. Encoded protein: CAWSVDRGTSPLHF.

The rearrangement uses TRBV19 and TRBJ1-5; D is undetermined. Germline CDR1 and CDR2: LNHDA and SQIVND (reference sequence). V was shortened by 5 bases and J by 3 bases, with 5 bases between the two germline ends. The CDR3 is 12 residues long. CDR3 sequence reads: CASSWPNQPQHF. CDR3 sequence (DNA): TGTGCCAGTAGTTGGCCCAATCAGCCCCAGCATTTT.

The chain employs TRBV29-1 and TRBJ2-1; D unclear. Per germline, CDR1 SQVTM and CDR2 ANQGSEA. This CDR3 comprises 11 residues. Trimming removed 0 bases from V and 7 bases from J, with 4 bases in between. CDR3 in amino acids: CSVEEGNEQFF. The CDR3, as DNA: TGCAGCGTTGAAGAGGGGAATGAGCAGTTCTTC.

This chain links TRBV11-3 with TRBJ2-7, with D unresolved. Per the germline V gene, CDR1 is SGHNT and CDR2 is YENEEA. CDR3 length: 12 residues. V shed 1 base and J shed 3 bases, with 4 bases lying between them. The CDR3 sequence is CASSLGSYEQYF. CDR3 bases: TGTGCCAGCAGCTTAGGGAGCTACGAGCAGTACTTC.